The 18 T cell receptor beta chains below were found in one sample sequenced in a study of tumor-infiltrating lymphocytes in primary liver carcinoma. The researchers produced TCR beta cDNA from approximately 550 ng total RNA with a constant-region primer. Three rounds of nested multiplex PCR with slightly modified ARM-PCR produced TCR beta libraries. Rounds one and two of PCR, each of 10 cycles, were primed with TRBV1-TRBV30 forward primers and a C-beta reverse primer. TCRdb re-analysed the multiplex PCR reads in MiXCR, keeping a single row per CDR3 protein. Among about 59,000 distinct CDR3 sequences listed, roughly 70% were seen once. The study co-extracted DNA and RNA from about 21-30 mg of unsorted bulk tissue. Sequencing was done on a sample of liver tumor tissue from sampling region 2. As for subset: tumor region T2, inferior pole. The receptor set was obtained from a man in his forties with primary liver carcinoma and hepatitis B virus infection.

In regard to this clonotype: The CDR3 ends on some other residue instead of the conserved phenylalanine or tryptophan, so this is likely a read error. The DNA is omitted, as the CDR3 cannot be located on it reliably, and the CDR3 follows TCRdb's listing. V usage is TRBV4-2 and J usage is TRBJ1-5. Germline CDR1 and CDR2: LGHNA and YNFKEQ. Termini included, the CDR3 measures 15 amino acids. The CDR3 loop is CASSQDLSSSQPRHL.

Comment on this clonotype: Since the CDR3 does not end with the conserved phenylalanine or tryptophan, this likely comes from a read error. Because the CDR3's place on the DNA is in doubt, the DNA is left out and the CDR3 is given as listed by TCRdb. The rearrangement links TRBV11-2 to TRBJ2-7. The CDR3 region is 16 residues in length, termini included. In germline, CDR1 is SGHAT, CDR2 FQNNGV. The CDR3 loop reads CASSLEMAPRPYEHYL.

Regarding this clonotype: The junction shows a germline mismatch at one end, possibly a read error. The chain couples TRBV29-1 to TRBJ2-1, with 7 bases lining up with TRBD2. In germline, CDR1 is SQVTM, CDR2 ANQGSEA. The CDR3 has 16 residues. The CDR3 loop is CSVEWGRGSSFNEQFF. In nucleotides, the CDR3 is TGCAGCGTTGAGTGGGGGAGGGGTAGCTCCTTCAATGAGCAGTTCTTC.

The V gene is TRBV4-1, the J gene TRBJ1-4; 8 bases agree with TRBD1. In germline, CDR1 is MGHRA, CDR2 YSYEKL. Trimming cost V 3 bases and J 9 bases; bases outside gene matches: 9. The CDR3 has 15 amino acids. The CDR3 bases are TGCGCCAGCAGCCACACAACAGGGGGGGATAAAAAACTGTTTTTT. Its translation: CASSHTTGGDKKLFF.

This clonotype appeared many times. The V call is TRBV28, the J call TRBJ2-3; 7 nucleotides agree with TRBD1. This CDR3 region has 17 residues. The germline gives CDR1 MDHEN, CDR2 SYDVKM. V was clipped by 1 base and J by 7 bases; unmatched bases: 14. The CDR3 loop is CASSLSPGQYSLYTQYF. The DNA of the CDR3 is TGTGCCAGCAGTTTATCCCCGGGACAGTACTCCTTATATACGCAGTATTTT.

Comment on this clonotype: Possible read error: a much larger clone is one base away. The chain recombines TRBV12-5 with TRBJ2-3; D remains unclear. Trimming removed 7 bases at V and 0 bases at J, with 11 bases between. Germline V lookup: CDR1 LGHNT, CDR2 FRNRAP. CDR3 length: 14 residues. The CDR3 nucleotides are TGTGCTAGTGTGGTCACAACTAGCACAGATACGCAGTATTTT. Translated: CASVVTTSTDTQYF.

About this clonotype: Compared with germline, one end of the junction differs, possibly owing to a read error. The chain carries TRBV7-8 and TRBJ2-4; D may be TRBD2 (5 bases). The CDR3 loop spans 17 amino acids. Germline-derived CDR1 and CDR2 are SGHVS and FQNEAQ. CDR3 bases: TGTGCCAGCAGCCCCCTTTCCAGCGGATTAGCCAATAACATTCAGTACTTC. Protein product: CASSPLSSGLANNIQYF.

On this clonotype itself: Given a much more abundant clone one base away, this may be a read error. The rearrangement links TRBV21-1 to TRBJ2-1; TRBD2, the table's D call, was not compared with the DNA. TRBV21-1 is tagged as a pseudogene. This CDR3 is built from 18 residues. CDR3 loop: CVSSKVGLAGSSYNEQFF. As DNA, the CDR3 is TGTGTCAGCAGCAAAGTTGGGCTAGCGGGAAGCTCCTACAATGAGCAGTTCTTC.

Remarks on this clonotype: Since the CDR3 does not end with the conserved phenylalanine or tryptophan, this likely comes from a read error. The gene calls are TRBV11-2 and TRBJ2-5; D uncertain. CDR1 SGHAT and CDR2 FQNNGV come from the germline V gene. CDR3 size: 13 residues. As DNA, the CDR3 is TGTGCCAGCAGCTTAGTTTTGGAAGAGAGCCAGTACTTA. Translated, it gives CASSLVLEESQYL.

The V call is TRBV7-6, the J call TRBJ2-3; D may be TRBD2 (6 bases). Germline CDR1 reads SGHVS; CDR2 reads FNYEAQ. Trimming shortened V by 1 base and J by 6 bases, and 14 bases separated the two germline ends. This CDR3 comprises 15 residues. CDR3: CASSLVAGRADTQYF. CDR3 DNA: TGTGCCAGCAGCTTAGTGGCCGGGAGAGCGGATACGCAGTATTTT.

About this clonotype itself: The conserved closing phenylalanine or tryptophan is absent in this CDR3, likely reflecting a read error. The chain combines TRBV6-2 or TRBV6-3 with TRBJ2-2; D is uncertain. The germline V and J ends were trimmed by 6 bases and 7 bases, with 9 bases remaining between them. Germline CDR1 is MNHEY and CDR2 is SVGEGT. The CDR3 length is 12 residues. Written as DNA, the CDR3 is TGTGCCAGCAGCGACACCATCGGGGAGCTGTTTTTG. Residues: CASSDTIGELFL.

V gene TRBV10-3 combines with J gene TRBJ2-3; the D is unclear. V lost 2 bases and J 4 bases, leaving 19 bases between the germline ends. Per the germline V gene, CDR1 is ENHRY and CDR2 is SYGVKD. The CDR3 is 17 residues long. The CDR3 DNA sequence: TGTGCCATCAGTGAGACCCTACTACCAGGAGATGCAGATACGCAGTATTTT. Translating gives CAISETLLPGDADTQYF.

This chain joins TRBV4-2 and TRBJ2-2; D might be TRBD1 (6 bases). V lost 1 base and J lost 3, with 21 bases in between. Germline V gene lookup returns CDR1 LGHNA and CDR2 YNFKEQ. The CDR3 is made up of 19 amino acids. In nucleotides, the CDR3 is TGTGCCAGCAGCCAAGGGGGCAGGGGCCATTTGGGTTACACCGGGGAGCTGTTTTTT. Protein product: CASSQGGRGHLGYTGELFF.

The chain couples TRBV6-2 or TRBV6-3 to TRBJ2-5; no definite D call. Germline values: CDR1 MNHEY, CDR2 SVGEGT. Trimming stripped 6 bases from V and 4 bases from J, with 9 bases between. The CDR3 extends over 12 amino acids. Written as DNA, the CDR3 is TGTGCCAGCAGGTGCTTTGGAGAGACCCAGTACTTC. The encoded protein is CASRCFGETQYF.

The chain has TRBV14 and TRBJ2-7, with TRBD1 as a possible D gene (6 bases). Trimming shortened V by 1 base and J by 8 bases, and 12 bases separated the two germline ends. The V gene's germline CDR1 is SGHDN and CDR2 FVKESK. This CDR3 has 13 residues. The chain's CDR3 is CASSQGGWDKQYF. In DNA form, the CDR3 reads TGTGCCAGCAGCCAAGGAGGGTGGGACAAGCAGTACTTC.

Concerning this clonotype: The germline gene is not matched at one end of the junction; a read error may be the cause. The gene calls are TRBV6-1 and TRBJ1-1; no clear D. CDR1 is MNHNS, CDR2 SASEGT, per germline. The CDR3 length is 13 residues. CDR3 coding DNA: TGTTCCAGCAATGCCCAGACGAACACTGAAGCTTTCTTT. Encoded protein: CSSNAQTNTEAFF.

Points on this clonotype: Given a much more abundant clone one base away, this may be a read error. V is TRBV29-1 and J is TRBJ2-5, with D possibly being TRBD1 (6 bases). The CDR3 loop spans 12 amino acids. The ends were cut back, 6 bases at V and 9 bases at J, with 17 bases in the middle. Germline-derived CDR1 and CDR2 are SQVTM and ANQGSEA. DNA for the CDR3: TGCAGCGTCCTAACAGGGATGGAGTCCCAGTACTTC. It translates to CSVLTGMESQYF.

In its sample, this clonotype was seen a few times. This chain uses TRBV6-6 with TRBJ2-3, with 8 bases lining up with TRBD2. The junction had 9 bases not matched to a gene; V was cut back by 6 bases and J by 1 base. Germline V lookup: CDR1 MNHNY, CDR2 SVGAGI (reference sequence). The CDR3 contains 16 residues. CDR3 sequence (DNA): TGTGCCAGCAGGGCCAGAGGTAGCGGGGGCACAGATACGCAGTATTTT. It specifies CASRARGSGGTDTQYF.